The clone carrying this TCR beta chain was seen once. The length of the CDR3 is 15 residues. The V and J ends lost 5 bases and 0 bases respectively, with 14 bases between them. The germline V gene encodes CDR1 MNHEY and CDR2 SMNVEV (reference sequence). The sample is drawn from a study of OX40 agonist ivuxolimab in advanced cancers. Method: immunoSEQ multiplex PCR; TCRdb's copy keeps in-frame clones and lacks some. The top ten clones hold over 8.5% of a sample with over 55,000 clones, 88% of them seen once. This chain connects TRBV27 to TRBJ2-7; the D gene is possibly TRBD1 (6 bases). This sequence was found in an adult with an advanced solid tumor such as melanoma, head and neck, liver or kidney cancer. The sample in question was CD4+ or CD8+ T cells sorted from blood, obtained in a trial of the OX40 agonist ivuxolimab. The CDR3 DNA reads as TGTGCCAGCAGTAGTATACAGGGCCCCTCCTACGAGCAGTACTTC. This gives the protein CASSSIQGPSYEQYF.